Presented here are 22 T cell receptor beta chains from one specimen sequenced in a study of CD4 T cells in relation to SARS-CoV-2 and coronaviruses. Antigens for these TCRs are unknown. Using immunoSEQ multiplex PCR, the repertoire was profiled, and TCRdb retains in-frame clones only, with some absent. In the table there are around 24,000 clones, around 80% of which are singletons. Before the COVID-19 pandemic, during about 2011-2019, CD4+ T cells were taken from unexposed donors. After about 10 days of culture, CD4+ T cells were isolated. Input material: CD4+ T cells from PBMCs, cultured in vitro. All receptors derive from a human donor in good health.

The J gene is TRBJ1-2, the V gene TRBV4-3; 9 bases agree with TRBD1. Trimming at V came to 0 bases and at J to 0 bases, leaving 11 bases not matched to a gene. CDR1 LGHNA and CDR2 YSLEER come from the germline V gene. The CDR3 has 19 amino acids. The CDR3 DNA sequence: TGCGCCAGCAGCCAAGAATACAGTAGGTGGACAGGGGCTAACTATGGCTACACCTTC. It specifies CASSQEYSRWTGANYGYTF.

On this clone: Distinct nucleotide sequences in the sample also encode this CDR3. The chain links TRBV29-1 to TRBJ2-1; D remains unclear. Per the germline V gene, CDR1 is SQVTM and CDR2 is ANQGSEA. The CDR3 is 11 residues long. V was shortened by 5 bases and J by 4 bases, with 6 bases between the two germline ends. The CDR3 spells CSVQQYNEQFF. In DNA form, the CDR3 reads TGCAGCGTTCAGCAGTACAATGAGCAGTTCTTC.

Only one count was recorded for this clone. The rearrangement links TRBV11-3 to TRBJ2-3, with TRBD2 matching 11 bases. Germline trimming cut 4 bases from V and 1 base from J; bases unmatched to any gene: 1. The CDR3 spans 15 residues. CDR1 is SGHNT, CDR2 YENEEA, per germline. The CDR3 DNA is TGTGCCAGCAGCTCGGGACTAGCGGGCACAGATACGCAGTATTTT. Protein product: CASSSGLAGTDTQYF.

A single count supports this clone. The chain uses TRBV18 and TRBJ1-1; D gene ambiguous. The ends were cut back, 0 bases at V and 11 bases at J, with 13 bases in the middle. Germline V gives CDR1 KGHSH, CDR2 LQKENI. The CDR3 contains 13 residues. CDR3 amino acids: CASSPPGLVHAFF. In nucleotides, the CDR3 is TGTGCCAGCTCACCACCCGGACTGGTCCACGCTTTCTTT.

This sequence joins TRBV7-8 and TRBJ2-6; possible D gene TRBD1, 6 bases. V shed 2 bases and J shed 3 bases, with 20 bases lying between them. Germline-derived CDR1 and CDR2 are SGHVS and FQNEAQ. CDR3 size: 19 residues. CDR3 sequence reads: CASSLILRTAYYGANVLTF. Written as DNA, the CDR3 is TGTGCCAGCAGCTTAATTCTTAGGACAGCATATTATGGGGCCAACGTCCTGACTTTC.

The chain employs TRBV6-5 and TRBJ1-1, with D maybe TRBD1 (5 bases). CDR1 and CDR2 from the germline V gene are MNHEY and SVGAGI. The CDR3 contains 13 residues. V lost 4 bases, J lost 5 bases, and 11 bases lay in between. CDR3 DNA: TGTGCCAGCAGTTTGCAGCCAGGGACTGAAGCTTTCTTT. Translation gives CASSLQPGTEAFF.

The CDR3 nucleotides are TGCGCCAGCAGCTTGGTATCTGGGAATGAGCAGTTCTTC. Protein sequence: CASSLVSGNEQFF. The chain couples TRBV5-1 to TRBJ2-1; no firm D call. This CDR3 region has 13 residues. Trimming pared 0 bases from V and 7 bases from J, leaving 8 bases between. CDR1 and CDR2 from the germline V gene are SGHRS and YFSETQ.

The genes are TRBV2 and TRBJ1-3, with 10 bases that match TRBD1. The CDR3 spans 15 residues. After removal of 4 bases from V and 4 bases from J, the junction contained 4 bases not matched to a gene. Germline assignment: CDR1 SNHLY and CDR2 FYNNEI. CDR3 sequence (DNA): TGTGCCAGCAGTGCCGACAGGGGGCCCGGAAACACCATATATTTT. Protein product: CASSADRGPGNTIYF.

In this sample, this clone turned up once. This chain joins TRBV18 and TRBJ2-7; 8 bases are a match to TRBD1. The CDR3 totals 14 residues. V was pared by 5 bases and J by 6 bases, with 9 bases of the junction left unmatched. Germline V gives CDR1 KGHSH, CDR2 LQKENI. The CDR3 here is CASSEDRGRGEQYF. CDR3 DNA sequence: TGTGCCAGCTCAGAAGACAGGGGTAGGGGCGAGCAGTACTTC.

The V and J genes are TRBV30 and TRBJ2-5, with 10 bases matching TRBD1. The germline V gene encodes CDR1 GTSNPN and CDR2 SVGIG (reference sequence). This CDR3 has 16 residues. Trimming took 4 bases from V and 1 from J; bases not matched to a gene: 9. The CDR3 DNA sequence: TGTGCCTGGACCCCGGGGGGGACAGGGGTCCAAGAGACCCAGTACTTC. It encodes CAWTPGGTGVQETQYF.

The V and J genes are TRBV7-6 and TRBJ2-7, with 9 bases lining up with TRBD2. The CDR3 is 16 amino acids. J gave up 7 bases and V 5 bases, and 15 bases lay outside the gene matches. The germline CDR1 and CDR2 sequences are SGHVS and FNYEAQ. CDR3 DNA sequence: TGTGCCAGCAGCCCCCTCGGGAGCGGGAGGCTCTTTGAGCAGTACTTC. Translation gives CASSPLGSGRLFEQYF.

The chain links TRBV5-1 to TRBJ2-3; TRBD2 matches 9 bases. The germline V gene encodes CDR1 SGHRS and CDR2 YFSETQ. The trim removed 5 bases at V and 2 bases at J, leaving 9 bases unmatched. The CDR3 is made up of 16 amino acids. The CDR3 region is CASSFSSGAHTDTQYF. CDR3 in DNA: TGCGCCAGCAGTTTCTCTAGCGGGGCGCACACAGATACGCAGTATTTT.

This chain joins TRBV29-1 and TRBJ1-3, with 7 bases aligning to TRBD1. The CDR3 is 14 residues long. Unmatched junction bases numbered 1, after V lost 2 bases and J lost 0 bases. Germline CDR1 reads SQVTM; CDR2 reads ANQGSEA. CDR3 in amino acids: CSVENRGSGNTIYF. The CDR3 DNA sequence: TGCAGCGTTGAAAACAGGGGCTCTGGAAACACCATATATTTT.

This sequence joins TRBV6-5 and TRBJ1-1, with 9 bases matching TRBD1. The CDR3 consists of 15 residues. CDR1 is MNHEY, CDR2 SVGAGI, per germline. J lost 6 bases, V lost 5 bases, and 10 bases had no gene match. The DNA of the CDR3 is TGTGCCAGCAGTACCGACACAGGGGGCGTACCTGAAGCTTTCTTT. This translates into CASSTDTGGVPEAFF.

The chain recombines TRBV4-2 with TRBJ2-1; 12 nucleotides align to TRBD2. V shed 0 bases, J shed 4 bases, and the junction held 1 base outside the gene matches. Germline-derived CDR1 and CDR2 are LGHNA and YNFKEQ. The CDR3 is 16 residues long. The CDR3 here is CASSQDLAGGYNEQFF. In nucleotides, the CDR3 is TGTGCCAGCAGCCAAGACCTAGCGGGAGGGTACAATGAGCAGTTCTTC.

This clone has a handful of counts. The V gene is TRBV6-2 or TRBV6-3, the J gene TRBJ1-2, with D maybe TRBD1 (6 bases). The V and J ends lost 5 bases and 5 bases respectively, with 12 bases between them. CDR1 is MNHEY, CDR2 SVGEGT, per germline. The length of the CDR3 is 13 residues. CDR3: CASSNRDNYGYTF. CDR3 DNA: TGTGCCAGCAGTAACCGGGACAATTATGGCTACACCTTC.

This chain connects TRBV7-3 to TRBJ2-2; D call uncertain. V shed 4 bases and J shed 4 bases, with 10 bases lying between them. The CDR3 is made up of 14 amino acids. Germline V gene sequence: CDR1 SGHTA, CDR2 FQGTGA. The CDR3 region is CASSSRSGTGELFF. The CDR3 nucleotides are TGTGCCAGCAGCTCCAGATCGGGCACCGGGGAGCTGTTTTTT.

The chain couples TRBV6-5 to TRBJ1-6; D is undetermined. CDR1 and CDR2 from the germline V gene are MNHEY and SVGAGI. CDR3 length equals 15 residues. The V gene lost 2 bases and the J gene lost 6 bases, with 11 bases spanning the gap. The CDR3 protein is CASSYRALVNSPLHF. CDR3 sequence (DNA): TGTGCCAGCAGTTACAGGGCCTTGGTTAATTCACCCCTCCACTTT.

The J gene is TRBJ1-2, the V gene TRBV10-3; D possibly corresponds to TRBD1 (5 bases). Germline loops: CDR1 ENHRY, CDR2 SYGVKD. The length of the CDR3 is 15 residues. V shed 3 bases and J shed 4 bases, with 15 bases lying between them. Here the CDR3 reads CAISDLRGFVYGYTF. The DNA of the CDR3 is TGTGCCATCAGTGACCTTAGGGGATTTGTCTATGGCTACACCTTC.

The rearrangement joins TRBV5-4 to TRBJ2-3; perhaps TRBD2 as D (6 bases). Trimming removed 4 bases at V and 1 base at J, with 16 bases between. The CDR3 runs 16 residues. CDR1 SGHNT and CDR2 YYREEE come from the germline V gene (reference sequence). CDR3 bases: TGTGCCAGCAGCGGCGGACTACCCGGAGGCACAGATACGCAGTATTTT. Translated, it gives CASSGGLPGGTDTQYF.

The table lists this clone with a few counts. The chain uses TRBV7-9 and TRBJ1-2, with D perhaps TRBD1 (6 bases). The V gene lost 3 bases and the J gene lost 4 bases, with 18 bases spanning the gap. Germline CDR1 SEHNR, CDR2 FQNEAQ (reference sequence). CDR3 length: 16 amino acids. In DNA, the CDR3 is TGTGCCAGCAGCTTCGACCTCCAAACAGGGATCTATGGCTACACCTTC. Translation: CASSFDLQTGIYGYTF.

This clone was detected a few times. The J gene is TRBJ2-1, the V gene TRBV5-1; possibly TRBD1 for D (6 bases). Trimming shortened V by 4 bases and J by 1 base, and 15 bases separated the two germline ends. Germline CDR1 is SGHRS and CDR2 is YFSETQ. The CDR3 runs to 16 residues. Here the CDR3 DNA reads TGCGCCAGCAGCCCCGGACAGAAGGCTTCCTACAATGAGCAGTTCTTC. Amino acids: CASSPGQKASYNEQFF.